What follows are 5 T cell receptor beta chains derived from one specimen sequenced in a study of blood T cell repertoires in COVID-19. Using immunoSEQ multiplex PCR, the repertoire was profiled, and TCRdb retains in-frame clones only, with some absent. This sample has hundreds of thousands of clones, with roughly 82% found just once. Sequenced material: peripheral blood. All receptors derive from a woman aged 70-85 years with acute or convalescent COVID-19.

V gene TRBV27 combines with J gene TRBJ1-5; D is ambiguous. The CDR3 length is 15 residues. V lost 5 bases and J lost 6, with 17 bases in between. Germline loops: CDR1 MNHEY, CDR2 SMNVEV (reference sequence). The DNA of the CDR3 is TGTGCCAGCAGTACCAGACGCGGGAACGTTCAGCCCCAGCATTTT. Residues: CASSTRRGNVQPQHF.

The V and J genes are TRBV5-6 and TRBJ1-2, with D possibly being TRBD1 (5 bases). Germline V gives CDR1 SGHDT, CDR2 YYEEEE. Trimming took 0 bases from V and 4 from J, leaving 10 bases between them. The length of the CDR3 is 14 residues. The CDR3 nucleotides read TGTGCCAGCAGCTTGGAAGGAGGGGTCTATGGCTACACCTTC. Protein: CASSLEGGVYGYTF.

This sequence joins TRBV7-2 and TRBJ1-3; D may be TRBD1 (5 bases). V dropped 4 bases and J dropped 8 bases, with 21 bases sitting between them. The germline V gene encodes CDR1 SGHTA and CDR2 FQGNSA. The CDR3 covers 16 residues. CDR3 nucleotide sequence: TGTGCCAGCAGCTCCCCAGGGCTAGGGAGGGTACACACCATATATTTT. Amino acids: CASSSPGLGRVHTIYF.

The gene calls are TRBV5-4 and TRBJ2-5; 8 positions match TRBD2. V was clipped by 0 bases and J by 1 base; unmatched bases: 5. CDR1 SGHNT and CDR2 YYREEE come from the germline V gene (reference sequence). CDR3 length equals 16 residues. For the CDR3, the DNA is TGTGCCAGCAGCTTGGTTGCGGGGGGTCCCCAAGAGACCCAGTACTTC. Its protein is CASSLVAGGPQETQYF.

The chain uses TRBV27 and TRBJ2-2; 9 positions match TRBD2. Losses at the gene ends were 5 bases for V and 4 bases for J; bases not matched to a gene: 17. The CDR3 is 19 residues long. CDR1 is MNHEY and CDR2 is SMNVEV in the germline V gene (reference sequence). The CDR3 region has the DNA TGTGCCAGCAGTCCCCGGGAGTGGCGGGGGGGCGAAATCACCGGGGAGCTGTTTTTT. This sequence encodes CASSPREWRGGEITGELFF.